This T cell receptor (beta chain) comes out of a study of cytomegalovirus exposure and HLA in healthy donors. In the PCR, 60 Vbeta and 13 Jbeta primers were used. Sequencing was performed with immunoSEQ multiplex PCR; in TCRdb, only in-frame clones are kept and a portion is missing. The repertoire holds about 150,000 clones, 70% to 90% seen once, with approximately 4.2% in the top ten. V was shortened by 1 base and J by 4 bases, with 17 bases between the two germline ends. Germline loops: CDR1 GTSNPN, CDR2 SVGIG (reference sequence). This CDR3 is built from 15 residues. The gene calls are TRBV30 and TRBJ2-7; the D gene is possibly TRBD2 (6 bases). The TCR comes from a woman aged 40-49 years in good health and CMV-seropositive. Material: PBMCs. Here the CDR3 DNA reads TGTGCCTGGAGTGGAGCCGGGACTGCTGTATACGAGCAGTACTTC. Amino acids: CAWSGAGTAVYEQYF.